The TCR beta chain described here comes from a study of T cell changes during pregnancy in multiple sclerosis. Germline V lookup: CDR1 SGHAT, CDR2 FQNNGV. The germline V and J ends were trimmed by 5 bases and 1 base, with 11 bases remaining between them. This CDR3 has 15 residues. Method: immunoSEQ multiplex PCR; TCRdb's copy keeps in-frame clones and lacks some. Among around 67,000 clones listed, approximately 90% were seen once. The rearrangement links TRBV11-2 to TRBJ2-2; TRBD1 is a possible D gene (5 bases). The receptor was derived from a female donor with multiple sclerosis, enrolled in a pregnancy study. The material sequenced was peripheral blood, taken in the first trimester of pregnancy. Here the CDR3 reads CASSPQTENTGELFF. For the CDR3, the DNA is TGTGCCAGCAGCCCCCAGACAGAGAACACCGGGGAGCTGTTTTTT. Complete variable domain (other parts from reference TRBV11-2 and TRBJ2-2): EAGVAQSPRYKIIEKRQSVAFWCNPISGHATLYWYQQILGQGPKLLIQFQNNGVVDDSQLPKDRFSAERLKGVDSTLKIQPAKLEDSAVYLCASSPQTENTGELFFGEGSRLTVL.